This T cell receptor beta chain was obtained from a study of control samples from healthy donors and cancer patients. Profiled with immunoSEQ multiplex PCR; TCRdb holds only in-frame clones, not every one. The profile shows about 130,000 clones, 90% of them singletons. Germline values: CDR1 KGHSH, CDR2 LQKENI. The CDR3 totals 12 residues. V was clipped by 5 bases and J by 7 bases, with 9 bases between them. The sequence was obtained from a man aged 40-50 years in good health. The sequenced material came from blood. This chain connects TRBV18 to TRBJ2-1; weak D call: TRBD1 (5 bases). CDR3 region: CASSGAWNEQFF. The DNA of the CDR3 is TGTGCCAGCTCAGGGGCGTGGAATGAGCAGTTCTTC.